The 30 T cell receptor beta chains presented below share a single source sample, sequenced in a study of radiotherapy plus CTLA-4 blockade in lung cancer. Data came from immunoSEQ multiplex PCR; TCRdb stores just in-frame clones and leaves some out. The sample has 35,000 to 40,000 clones; 65% to 90% are singletons. Sequencing was performed on peripheral blood, taken from a patient treated with radiotherapy plus ipilimumab. The receptor set was obtained from a human donor with non-small cell lung cancer whose response to radiotherapy plus ipilimumab could not be evaluated.

This chain connects TRBV7-8 to TRBJ2-3; D gene uncertain. The CDR3 loop spans 13 amino acids. The V gene lost 3 bases and the J gene lost 6 bases, with 10 bases spanning the gap. Germline CDR1 is SGHVS and CDR2 is FQNEAQ. The CDR3 coding sequence is TGTGCCAGCAGCTTTGTGGCTCCGGATACGCAGTATTTT. This codes for CASSFVAPDTQYF.

Concerning this clone itself: A read error may account for a junction end that differs from germline. This chain uses TRBV5-8 with TRBJ2-5, with 11 bases aligning to TRBD2. The germline gives CDR1 SGHTS, CDR2 YDEGEE. The CDR3 runs to 15 residues. The CDR3 loop is CASSLEPSGRSSAHF. The CDR3 DNA follows: TGTGCCAGCAGCTTGGAGCCTAGCGGGAGGTCTTCCGCACACTTC. Full variable domain (rest looked up from reference TRBV5-8 and TRBJ2-5): EAGVTQSPTHLIKTRGQQATLRCSPISGHTSVYWYQQALGLGLQFLLWYDEGEERNRGNFPPRFSGRQFPNYSSELNVNALELEDSALYLCASSLEPSGRSSAHFGPGTRLLVL.

The chain links TRBV19 to TRBJ1-1; possibly TRBD1 for D (5 bases). V lost 6 bases and J lost 6, with 17 bases in between. The length of the CDR3 is 14 residues. The V gene's germline CDR1 is LNHDA and CDR2 SQIVND (reference sequence). In DNA, the CDR3 is TGTGCCAGTAGCCAAACGGGGGGAAGCGCTGAAGCTTTCTTT. Its translation is CASSQTGGSAEAFF.

The gene calls are TRBV6-1 and TRBJ1-1; the D gene is possibly TRBD1 (6 bases). V lost 3 bases to trimming and J lost 5 bases, with 10 bases between them. The CDR3 consists of 13 residues. Germline V lookup: CDR1 MNHNS, CDR2 SASEGT. CDR3: CASSERGWTEAFF. DNA of the CDR3: TGTGCCAGCAGTGAGAGGGGGTGGACTGAAGCTTTCTTT.

The chain couples TRBV11-3 to TRBJ2-3; D not certain. Germline CDR1 and CDR2: SGHNT and YENEEA. V lost 1 base, J lost 9 bases, and 5 bases lay in between. This CDR3 has 11 residues. The CDR3 protein is CASSLGPTQYF. For the CDR3, the DNA is TGTGCCAGCAGCTTAGGGCCCACGCAGTATTTT.

The chain links TRBV5-6 to TRBJ2-7, with 13 positions matching TRBD2. Germline values: CDR1 SGHDT, CDR2 YYEEEE. The CDR3 has 14 amino acids. With 4 bases clipped from V and 6 bases from J, the junction kept 4 bases outside the gene matches. The CDR3 region has the DNA TGTGCCAGCAGCCCCGGACTAGCGGGAGTCGAGCAGTACTTC. Translation gives CASSPGLAGVEQYF.

The table lists this clone with a count of one. The V gene is TRBV7-9, the J gene TRBJ1-4, with TRBD1 as a possible D gene (6 bases). The CDR3 spans 16 residues. The V gene's germline CDR1 is SEHNR and CDR2 FQNEAQ (reference sequence). V was shortened by 5 bases and J by 6 bases, with 19 bases between the two germline ends. The CDR3 region has the DNA TGTGCCAGCAGCGCTAGCGGACGGGGGCAGTATGAAAAACTGTTTTTT. It translates to CASSASGRGQYEKLFF.

This clone is a singleton in its sample. This chain links TRBV5-1 with TRBJ2-5, with D tentatively TRBD2 (6 bases). Trimming removed 1 base from V and 2 bases from J, with 6 bases in between. The CDR3 has 13 amino acids. Germline assignment: CDR1 SGHRS and CDR2 YFSETQ. The CDR3, as DNA: TGCGCCAGCAGCTTGAGCGGGCAAGAGACCCAGTACTTC. Protein product: CASSLSGQETQYF.

The rearrangement joins TRBV28 to TRBJ1-2; D is possibly TRBD1 (5 bases). The V and J ends lost 5 bases and 1 base respectively, with 14 bases between them. Germline CDR1 is MDHEN and CDR2 is SYDVKM. This CDR3 spans 15 amino acids. The CDR3 spells CASSAKWGDNYGYTF. In nucleotides, the CDR3 is TGTGCCAGCAGTGCCAAATGGGGGGATAACTATGGCTACACCTTC.

The chain uses TRBV5-4 and TRBJ2-7; 10 nucleotides match TRBD1. CDR3 length: 17 residues. In germline, CDR1 is SGHNT, CDR2 YYREEE (reference sequence). After removal of 4 bases from V and 1 base from J, the junction contained 11 bases not matched to a gene. The CDR3 DNA follows: TGTGCCAGCAGCCGCCCGGGACAGGGGTATCGATCCTACGAGCAGTACTTC. Its translation: CASSRPGQGYRSYEQYF.

V is TRBV10-3 and J is TRBJ2-7; unclear D gene. CDR3 length equals 13 residues. Deletions cut 0 bases from V and 4 bases from J, with 7 bases between. The germline CDR1 and CDR2 sequences are ENHRY and SYGVKD. DNA of the CDR3: TGTGCCATCAGTGAGTCGCCCAGTTACGAGCAGTACTTC. Its protein product is CAISESPSYEQYF.

With regard to this clone: The same CDR3 is also encoded by other DNA sequences in this sample. This chain links TRBV5-6 with TRBJ1-4; 11 nucleotides match TRBD1. This CDR3 comprises 17 residues. The J segment lost 8 bases and the V segment lost 0 bases, leaving 9 bases of the junction unmatched. Per the germline V gene, CDR1 is SGHDT and CDR2 is YYEEEE. CDR3 amino acids: CASSLVDRGRIDEKLFF. The CDR3 DNA reads as TGTGCCAGCAGCTTGGTGGACAGGGGGCGCATTGACGAAAAACTGTTTTTT.

This clone came up once. This specimen includes other DNA sequences encoding the same CDR3. The chain combines TRBV5-1 with TRBJ2-7; D not certain. Germline CDR1 is SGHRS and CDR2 is YFSETQ. With 0 bases removed from V and 1 base from J, the gap between germline ends came to 8 bases. This CDR3 contains 14 residues. This chain's CDR3 is CASSLGQDSYEQYF. The CDR3 region has the DNA TGCGCCAGCAGCTTGGGCCAGGATTCCTACGAGCAGTACTTC.

The chain combines TRBV6-1 with TRBJ2-5; no clear D gene. The CDR3 consists of 14 residues. Per germline, CDR1 MNHNS and CDR2 SASEGT. Trimming took 3 bases from V and 0 from J, leaving 8 bases between them. CDR3 DNA: TGTGCCAGCAGTGACCTAATTAACCAAGAGACCCAGTACTTC. The encoded protein is CASSDLINQETQYF.

This clone has just one count. The chain is built from TRBV7-2 and TRBJ2-5; 12 bases are shared with TRBD2. TRBJ2-7 explains the end of the DNA better; the J call may be wrong. CDR1 is SGHTA, CDR2 FQGNSA, per germline. The length of the CDR3 is 16 residues. CDR3 in amino acids: CASSPGLAGLSYEQYF. CDR3 nucleotide sequence: TGTGCCAGCAGCCCGGGACTAGCGGGTCTCTCCTACGAGCAGTACTTC.

This sequence joins TRBV10-2 and TRBJ2-1, with 8 nucleotides matching TRBD2. CDR3 length equals 14 residues. Germline CDR1 reads WSHSY; CDR2 reads SAAADI. Unmatched junction bases numbered 10, after V lost 8 bases and J lost 7 bases. CDR3 DNA sequence: TGCGCCAGCTGGTTGGGCGGGAGGTCTAATGAGCAGTTCTTC. It yields the protein CASWLGGRSNEQFF.

This clone was counted between two and nine times. This chain links TRBV10-1 with TRBJ2-5; 7 bases match TRBD2. Germline-derived CDR1 and CDR2 are WNHNN and SYGVQD (reference sequence). V lost 7 bases and J lost 4; bases outside the gene matches: 9. The length of the CDR3 is 14 residues. Here the CDR3 DNA reads TGCGCCAGCACCCTACTAGCGCGGGGAGAGACCCAGTACTTC. Encoded protein: CASTLLARGETQYF.

This clone was seen more than once but under ten times. J is TRBJ1-6 and V is TRBV28; a weak D match, TRBD1 (6 bases). This CDR3 contains 14 residues. Germline V CDR1 and CDR2: MDHEN, SYDVKM. V was cut by 3 bases and J by 9 bases, with 12 bases left in between. CDR3 residues: CASSLSPGVSPLHF. CDR3 DNA sequence: TGTGCCAGCAGTTTGAGTCCAGGGGTTTCACCCCTCCACTTT. Using reference TRBV28 and TRBJ1-6 for the parts outside the CDR3, the full variable domain is DVKVTQSSRYLVKRTGEKVFLECVQDMDHENMFWYRQDPGLGLRLIYFSYDVKMKEKGDIPEGYSVSREKKERFSLILESASTNQTSMYLCASSLSPGVSPLHFGNGTRLTVT.

The CDR3 spells CASSPGSPYNSPLHF. In nucleotides, the CDR3 is TGTGCCAGCTCACCGGGGAGTCCCTATAATTCACCCCTCCACTTT. The chain carries TRBV18 and TRBJ1-6, with D unclear. Trimming took off 3 bases at V and 2 bases at J, with 8 bases between the two ends. Germline V gene lookup returns CDR1 KGHSH and CDR2 LQKENI. The CDR3 covers 15 residues.

This clone was seen a single time. The chain joins TRBV12-5 to TRBJ1-5; D is unclear. Germline V gene data show CDR1 as LGHNT and CDR2 as FRNRAP. Trimming stripped 6 bases from V and 4 bases from J, with 7 bases between. The CDR3 is 12 residues long. The CDR3 DNA follows: TGTGCTAGTGGACAGCAGAATCAGCCCCAGCATTTT. It specifies CASGQQNQPQHF. Full variable domain (remainder filled in from reference TRBV12-5 and TRBJ1-5): DARVTQTPRHKVTEMGQEVTMRCQPILGHNTVFWYRQTMMQGLELLAYFRNRAPLDDSGMPKDRFSAEMPDATLATLKIQPSEPRDSAVYFCASGQQNQPQHFGDGTRLSIL.

The CDR3 loop is CASSLGPGWYEQYF. CDR3 DNA sequence: TGTGCCAGCAGTTTGGGCCCGGGATGGTACGAGCAGTACTTC. The chain carries TRBV28 and TRBJ2-7; a possible D gene is TRBD2 (5 bases). This CDR3 has 14 amino acids. Per germline, CDR1 MDHEN and CDR2 SYDVKM. The germline V and J ends were trimmed by 3 bases and 4 bases, with 13 bases remaining between them.

A single count supports this clone. This chain connects TRBV9 to TRBJ2-6; D gene unclear. Germline loops: CDR1 SGDLS, CDR2 YYNGEE. Deletions cut 4 bases from V and 4 bases from J, with 15 bases between. The CDR3 covers 16 residues. CDR3: CASSKEATSGANVLTF. CDR3 in DNA: TGTGCCAGCAGCAAAGAGGCGACGTCGGGGGCCAACGTCCTGACTTTC.

V and J are TRBV5-5 and TRBJ2-3, with 7 bases lining up with TRBD2. Germline CDR1 reads SGHKS; CDR2 reads YYEKEE (reference sequence). The trim removed 4 bases at V and 0 bases at J, leaving 8 bases unmatched. The CDR3 has 16 residues. The CDR3 spells CASSPGDSGSTDTQYF. CDR3 DNA sequence: TGTGCCAGCAGCCCCGGCGATAGCGGGAGCACAGATACGCAGTATTTT.

V gene TRBV9 combines with J gene TRBJ2-1; D is unresolved. Trimming pared 0 bases from V and 4 bases from J, leaving 14 bases between. Germline CDR1 is SGDLS and CDR2 is YYNGEE. The CDR3 contains 16 residues. CDR3 DNA sequence: TGTGCCAGCAGCGTAGGTGGGCTACGTACTTACAATGAGCAGTTCTTC. Amino acids: CASSVGGLRTYNEQFF.

This chain connects TRBV25-1 to TRBJ2-7; D may be TRBD1 (6 bases). Per germline, CDR1 MGHDK and CDR2 SYGVNS. V gave up 5 bases and J gave up 0 bases, with 11 bases separating them. The CDR3 totals 14 residues. The CDR3: CASSPPTGSYEQYF. For the CDR3, the DNA is TGTGCCAGCAGTCCGCCGACAGGCTCCTACGAGCAGTACTTC.

This chain connects TRBV5-6 to TRBJ1-3, with 8 nucleotides matching TRBD1. The germline V gene encodes CDR1 SGHDT and CDR2 YYEEEE. V shed 0 bases and J 3 bases; nucleotides not matched to a gene: 2. There are 15 residues in the CDR3. The CDR3 DNA is TGTGCCAGCAGCTTGGGACAGGGGTATGGAAACACCATATATTTT. Protein: CASSLGQGYGNTIYF.

V usage is TRBV2 and J usage is TRBJ2-5; TRBD2 is a possible D gene (6 bases). Trimming left V 8 bases short and J 3 bases short, with 13 bases between. CDR3 length equals 13 residues. The germline V gene has CDR1 SNHLY and CDR2 FYNNEI. CDR3: CASSGAGKETQYF. In nucleotides, the CDR3 is TGTGCCAGCTCCGGAGCGGGTAAAGAGACCCAGTACTTC.

The chain couples TRBV18 to TRBJ1-1; no reliable D call. V was clipped by 1 base and J by 1 base, with 10 bases between them. This CDR3 is built from 15 residues. Looked up from germline, CDR1 is KGHSH and CDR2 is LQKENI. CDR3 nucleotides: TGTGCCAGCTCACCACGGAAAGAGGGGAACACTGAAGCTTTCTTT. Amino acid sequence: CASSPRKEGNTEAFF.

The J gene is TRBJ2-1, the V gene TRBV10-1; D remains unclear. Germline values: CDR1 WNHNN, CDR2 SYGVQD (reference sequence). The CDR3 sequence is 14 residues long. V lost 3 bases and J lost 0, with 6 bases in between. CDR3 residues: CASSDAVSYNEQFF. The CDR3 DNA reads TGCGCCAGCAGTGACGCAGTCTCCTACAATGAGCAGTTCTTC.

The rearrangement joins TRBV2 to TRBJ2-2; 11 nucleotides match TRBD2. Germline assignment: CDR1 SNHLY and CDR2 FYNNEI. Germline trimming cut 11 bases from V and 2 bases from J; bases unmatched to any gene: 10. The CDR3 extends over 16 amino acids. The CDR3 nucleotides read TGTGCCGGGGGGTGGACTAGCGGGCGAAACACCGGGGAGCTGTTTTTT. Amino acids: CAGGWTSGRNTGELFF.